One and the same sample provided the 2 T cell receptor beta chains below, sequenced in a study of beta chain features in type 1 diabetes (dated by TCRdb to 2016 to 2019). Library construction relied on the immunoSEQ multiplex PCR assay. The High Capacity cDNA Reverse Transcription Kit was used to reverse transcribe all of the isolated RNA, meaning that expressed TCRB transcripts were what got sequenced. Entries here come from immuneACCESS through TCRdb and include only in-frame sequences with V and J called. Some clones fail to appear in such tables; in the studies checked, an unresolved V gene covers under half of the shortfall, and the cause of the remainder is unknown. Present in this sample are about 150,000 clones, about 8.5% of which were seen just once. The ten largest clones capture 0.5% to 0.65% of the sample. Sample: central memory CD4+ T cells from blood. These receptors were obtained from a man aged 18-30 years in good health.

The gene calls are TRBV11-2 and TRBJ2-5; 7 bases are a match to TRBD1. V lost 5 bases and J lost 5; bases outside the gene matches: 8. The CDR3 length is 14 residues. CDR1 is SGHAT, CDR2 FQNNGV, per germline. The chain's CDR3 is CASSPNRGRETQYF. In nucleotides, the CDR3 is TGTGCCAGCAGCCCGAACAGGGGTCGCGAGACCCAGTACTTC.

This clone was counted many times. The gene calls are TRBV28 and TRBJ1-6, with D uncertain. This CDR3 spans 12 amino acids. From germline, CDR1 is MDHEN and CDR2 SYDVKM. Trimming shortened V by 5 bases and J by 7 bases, and 6 bases separated the two germline ends. CDR3 region: CASSGGNSPLHF. The CDR3 DNA reads as TGTGCCAGCAGTGGCGGGAATTCACCCCTCCACTTT.